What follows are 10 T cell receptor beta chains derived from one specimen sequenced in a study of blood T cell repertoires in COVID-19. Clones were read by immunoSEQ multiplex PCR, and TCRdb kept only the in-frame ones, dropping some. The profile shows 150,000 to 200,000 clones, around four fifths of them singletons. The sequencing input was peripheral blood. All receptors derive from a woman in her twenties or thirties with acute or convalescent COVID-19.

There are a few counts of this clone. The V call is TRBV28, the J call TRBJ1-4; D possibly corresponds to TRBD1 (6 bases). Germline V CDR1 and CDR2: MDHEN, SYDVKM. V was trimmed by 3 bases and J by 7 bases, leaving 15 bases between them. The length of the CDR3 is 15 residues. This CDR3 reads CASSFTSGVGEKLFF. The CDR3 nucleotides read TGTGCCAGCAGTTTCACCTCAGGGGTTGGTGAAAAACTGTTTTTT.

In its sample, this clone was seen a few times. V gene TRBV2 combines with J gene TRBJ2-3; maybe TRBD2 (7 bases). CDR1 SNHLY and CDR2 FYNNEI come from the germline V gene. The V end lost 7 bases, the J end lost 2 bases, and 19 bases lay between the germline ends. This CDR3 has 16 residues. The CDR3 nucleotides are TGTGCCAGCACTCCTTGGGGGGGCGGCCCCACAGATACGCAGTATTTT. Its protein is CASTPWGGGPTDTQYF. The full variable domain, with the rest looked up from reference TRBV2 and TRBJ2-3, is EPEVTQTPSHQVTQMGQEVILRCVPISNHLYFYWYRQILGQKVEFLVSFYNNEISEKSEIFDDQFSVERPDGSNFTLKIRSTKLEDSAMYFCASTPWGGGPTDTQYFGPGTRLTVL.

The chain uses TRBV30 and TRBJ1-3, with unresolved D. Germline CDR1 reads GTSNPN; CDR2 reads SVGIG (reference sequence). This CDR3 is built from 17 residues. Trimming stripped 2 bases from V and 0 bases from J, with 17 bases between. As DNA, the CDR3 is TGTGCCTGGAGTCCCAGGACTGCCGCTAGCTCTGGAAACACCATATATTTT. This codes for CAWSPRTAASSGNTIYF.

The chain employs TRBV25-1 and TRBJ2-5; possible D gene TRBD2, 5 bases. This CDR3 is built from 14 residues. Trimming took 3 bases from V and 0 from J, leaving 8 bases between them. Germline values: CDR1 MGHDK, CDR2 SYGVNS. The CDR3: CASSDIGNQETQYF. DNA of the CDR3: TGTGCCAGCAGTGACATCGGGAACCAAGAGACCCAGTACTTC.

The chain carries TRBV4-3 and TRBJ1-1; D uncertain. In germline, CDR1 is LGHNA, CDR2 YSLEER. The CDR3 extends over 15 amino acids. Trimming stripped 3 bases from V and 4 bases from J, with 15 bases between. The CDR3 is CASSQGAGLGTEAFF. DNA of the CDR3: TGCGCCAGCAGCCAGGGCGCGGGGTTGGGCACTGAAGCTTTCTTT.

The CDR3 loop is CASSLRTSGSFYEQYF. The CDR3 bases are TGTGCCAGCAGTTTGAGGACTAGCGGATCCTTCTACGAGCAGTACTTC. This chain connects TRBV27 to TRBJ2-7; 10 nucleotides match TRBD2. The CDR3 totals 16 residues. CDR1 is MNHEY, CDR2 SMNVEV, per germline (reference sequence). V gave up 3 bases and J gave up 3 bases; unmatched junction bases: 8.

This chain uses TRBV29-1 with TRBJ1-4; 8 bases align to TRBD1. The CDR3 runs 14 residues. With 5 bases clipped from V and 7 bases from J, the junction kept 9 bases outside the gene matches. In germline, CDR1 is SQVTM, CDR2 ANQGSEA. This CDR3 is CSVRRQGMAEKLFF. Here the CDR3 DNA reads TGCAGCGTTCGAAGACAGGGGATGGCTGAAAAACTGTTTTTT. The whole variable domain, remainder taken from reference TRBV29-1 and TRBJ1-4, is SAVISQKPSRDICQRGTSLTIQCQVDSQVTMMFWYRQQPGQSLTLIATANQGSEATYESGFVIDKFPISRPNLTFSTLTVSNMSPEDSSIYLCSVRRQGMAEKLFFGSGTQLSVL.

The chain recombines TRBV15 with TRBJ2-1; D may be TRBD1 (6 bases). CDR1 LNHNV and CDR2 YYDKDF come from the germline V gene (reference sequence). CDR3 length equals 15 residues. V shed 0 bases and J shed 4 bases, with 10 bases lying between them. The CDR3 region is CATSRDAGTYNEQFF. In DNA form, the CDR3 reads TGTGCCACCAGCAGAGATGCCGGGACATACAATGAGCAGTTCTTC.

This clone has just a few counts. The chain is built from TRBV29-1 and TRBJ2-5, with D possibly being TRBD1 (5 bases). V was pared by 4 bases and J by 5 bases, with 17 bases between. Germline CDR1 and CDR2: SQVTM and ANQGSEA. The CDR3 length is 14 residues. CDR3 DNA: TGCAGCGTTGTCCGGCAGGGTCAACAGGAGACCCAGTACTTC. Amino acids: CSVVRQGQQETQYF.

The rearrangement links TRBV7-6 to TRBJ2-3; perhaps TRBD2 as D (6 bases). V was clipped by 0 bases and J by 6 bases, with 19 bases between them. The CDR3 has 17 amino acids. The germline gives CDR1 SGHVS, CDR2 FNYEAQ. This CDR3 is CASSLALLAPTVDTQYF. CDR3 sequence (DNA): TGTGCCAGCAGCTTAGCATTACTAGCCCCTACAGTCGATACGCAGTATTTT.